One and the same sample provided the 25 T cell receptor beta chains below, sequenced in a study of cytomegalovirus exposure and HLA in healthy donors. Primers: 60 Vbeta forward and 13 Jbeta reverse. The table came from immunoSEQ multiplex PCR; TCRdb's copy has only in-frame clones and leaves some out. The sample lists 70,000 or so clones, more than 75% seen once, with 1.9% in the top ten. Sequenced: PBMCs. Receptor source: a man aged 18-30 years in good health and CMV-seronegative.

The rearrangement uses TRBV18 and TRBJ2-6; TRBD1 aligns across 10 bases. This CDR3 comprises 17 residues. CDR1 is KGHSH, CDR2 LQKENI, per germline. V lost 3 bases to trimming and J lost 0 bases; unmatched junction nucleotides: 2. CDR3 sequence reads: CASSPRDRGSGANVLTF. The CDR3 nucleotides read TGTGCCAGCTCACCGCGGGACAGGGGCTCTGGGGCCAACGTCCTGACTTTC.

The chain combines TRBV5-4 with TRBJ1-3; 8 bases line up with TRBD1. V was clipped by 5 bases and J by 6 bases; unmatched bases: 10. CDR3 length equals 15 residues. CDR1 SGHNT and CDR2 YYREEE come from the germline V gene (reference sequence). CDR3 DNA: TGTGCCAGCAGTTCCCGTCTACAGGGGGTAAACACCATATATTTT. It yields the protein CASSSRLQGVNTIYF.

The chain uses TRBV4-3 and TRBJ1-6, with no clear D. Germline values: CDR1 LGHNA, CDR2 YSLEER. The CDR3 covers 18 residues. V shed 0 bases and J shed 0 bases, with 12 bases lying between them. The DNA for the CDR3 is TGCGCCAGCAGCCAAGATACCGACGGGAGCTCCTATAATTCACCCCTCCACTTT. Translated, it gives CASSQDTDGSSYNSPLHF.

This rearrangement joins TRBV20-1 to TRBJ2-7, with D maybe TRBD1 (5 bases). This CDR3 has 11 amino acids. Germline lookup yields CDR1 DFQATT and CDR2 SNEGSKA (reference sequence). Trimming removed 5 bases at V and 4 bases at J, with 9 bases between. CDR3 loop: CSAGAHYEQYF. The CDR3 coding sequence is TGCAGTGCTGGGGCTCATTACGAGCAGTACTTC.

The chain couples TRBV9 to TRBJ1-2; TRBD1 agrees at 9 bases. The CDR3 extends over 14 amino acids. V dropped 0 bases and J dropped 7; count of bases not matched to a gene: 4. Germline-derived CDR1 and CDR2 are SGDLS and YYNGEE. In DNA form, the CDR3 reads TGTGCCAGCAGCGTAGAGGACAGGGGTTTTGGCTACACCTTC. Translated: CASSVEDRGFGYTF.

The rearrangement links TRBV4-2 to TRBJ1-2, with D perhaps matching TRBD1 (5 bases). Trimming stripped 4 bases from V and 5 bases from J, with 14 bases between. The CDR3 extends over 14 amino acids. Looked up from germline, CDR1 is LGHNA and CDR2 is YNFKEQ. This CDR3 reads CASSRAQGGYGYTF. CDR3 coding DNA: TGTGCCAGCAGCCGAGCGCAGGGAGGGTATGGCTACACCTTC.

The rearrangement joins TRBV28 to TRBJ2-7; maybe TRBD2 (6 bases). V was trimmed by 4 bases and J by 5 bases, leaving 12 bases between them. Germline CDR1 is MDHEN and CDR2 is SYDVKM. The CDR3 spans 13 residues. The CDR3 DNA is TGTGCCAGCAGTTCCGGAGGGCACCACGAGCAGTACTTC. Translating gives CASSSGGHHEQYF.

There are a few counts of this clone. The rearrangement joins TRBV6-5 to TRBJ1-4, with 7 positions matching TRBD1. V gave up 4 bases and J gave up 5 bases; unmatched junction bases: 4. From germline, CDR1 is MNHEY and CDR2 SVGAGI. This CDR3 region has 14 residues. The CDR3 nucleotides read TGTGCCAGCAGTTCGGACAGGAAGAATGAAAAACTGTTTTTT. This translates into CASSSDRKNEKLFF.

This chain uses TRBV9 with TRBJ1-6, with D hard to call. The V end was cut by 2 bases, the J end by 7 bases, with 10 bases between. Germline values: CDR1 SGDLS, CDR2 YYNGEE. The CDR3 covers 14 residues. CDR3 bases: TGTGCCAGCAGCGTCCGACAAACAAATTCACCCCTCCACTTT. Protein: CASSVRQTNSPLHF.

The chain carries TRBV12-5 and TRBJ1-1, with no clear D. Germline CDR1 is LGHNT and CDR2 is FRNRAP. The CDR3 covers 12 residues. V lost 6 bases and J 3 bases, leaving 8 bases between the germline ends. The CDR3 here is CASGPSDTEAFF. CDR3 coding DNA: TGTGCTAGTGGGCCCTCGGACACTGAAGCTTTCTTT. Filled out from reference TRBV12-5 and TRBJ1-1, the complete variable domain reads DARVTQTPRHKVTEMGQEVTMRCQPILGHNTVFWYRQTMMQGLELLAYFRNRAPLDDSGMPKDRFSAEMPDATLATLKIQPSEPRDSAVYFCASGPSDTEAFFGQGTRLTVV.

The CDR3 loop reads CASSPTTGRSSYNEQFF. The CDR3 nucleotides are TGTGCCAGCAGCCCTACGACAGGGAGGAGCTCCTACAATGAGCAGTTCTTC. The rearrangement links TRBV14 to TRBJ2-1; tentatively, D is TRBD1 (7 bases). Trimming pared 4 bases from V and 0 bases from J, leaving 16 bases between. Per germline, CDR1 SGHDN and CDR2 FVKESK. This CDR3 has 17 residues.

This clone was detected only a few times. This chain joins TRBV4-3 and TRBJ2-1; 7 bases map to TRBD2. CDR1 and CDR2 (germline): LGHNA, YSLEER. The CDR3 length is 14 residues. Trimming cost V 3 bases and J 3 bases; bases outside gene matches: 2. DNA for the CDR3: TGCGCCAGCAGCCAGGCTAGCGGCTACAATGAGCAGTTCTTC. Translation: CASSQASGYNEQFF.

This clone appeared once. This chain joins TRBV7-9 and TRBJ2-1; 11 bases align to TRBD2. The CDR3 runs 16 residues. Germline assignment: CDR1 SEHNR and CDR2 FQNEAQ (reference sequence). V was clipped by 2 bases and J by 5 bases; unmatched bases: 5. The CDR3: CASSLLTGLADNEQFF. CDR3 bases: TGTGCCAGCAGCTTATTGACGGGACTAGCGGACAATGAGCAGTTCTTC.

This clone was detected only once. The chain is built from TRBV7-3 and TRBJ1-1, with D possibly TRBD1 on 5 matching bases. CDR1 SGHTA and CDR2 FQGTGA come from the germline V gene. The CDR3 spans 14 residues. The ends were cut back, 5 bases at V and 3 bases at J, with 13 bases in the middle. CDR3 coding DNA: TGTGCCAGCAGCCCTAACGGGGGGGACACTGAAGCTTTCTTT. The encoded protein is CASSPNGGDTEAFF.

Details on this clone: The junction departs from germline at one end; a sequencing error may be responsible. The rearrangement joins TRBV27 to TRBJ2-1, with 8 bases identical to TRBD2. Germline CDR1 reads MNHEY; CDR2 reads SMNVEV (reference sequence). This CDR3 comprises 18 residues. CDR3 protein: CAGSLSAEAGVSYNEQFF. CDR3 bases: TGTGCCGGCAGTTTATCGGCCGAAGCGGGAGTCTCCTACAATGAGCAGTTCTTC.

The V call is TRBV5-4, the J call TRBJ2-7; 7 bases line up with TRBD1. Per the germline V gene, CDR1 is SGHNT and CDR2 is YYREEE (reference sequence). After removal of 1 base from V and 6 bases from J, the junction contained 4 bases not matched to a gene. This CDR3 has 13 residues. The CDR3 DNA follows: TGTGCCAGCAGCTTGTCCGGGACAGCCGAGCAGTACTTC. Protein sequence: CASSLSGTAEQYF.

The CDR3 DNA reads TGTGCCAGCAGTTCCGCACAGGGACGTAGCACTGAAGCTTTCTTT. It is translated as CASSSAQGRSTEAFF. V and J are TRBV27 and TRBJ1-1, with a possible D match to TRBD1 (6 bases). Trimming pared 4 bases from V and 4 bases from J, leaving 16 bases between. The V gene's germline CDR1 is MNHEY and CDR2 SMNVEV (reference sequence). The length of the CDR3 is 15 residues.

J is TRBJ2-1 and V is TRBV7-3, with D possibly matching TRBD1 (6 bases). The ends were cut back, 5 bases at V and 6 bases at J, with 17 bases in the middle. This CDR3 contains 15 residues. The germline V gene has CDR1 SGHTA and CDR2 FQGTGA. In DNA, the CDR3 is TGTGCCAGCAGCCAATACAGGGAATCCGCCAATGAGCAGTTCTTC. Translated: CASSQYRESANEQFF.

In this sample, this clone turned up a few times. The J gene is TRBJ1-5, the V gene TRBV27; TRBD1 aligns across 9 bases. The germline V gene encodes CDR1 MNHEY and CDR2 SMNVEV (reference sequence). This CDR3 is built from 15 residues. V gave up 6 bases and J gave up 3 bases; unmatched junction bases: 6. Written as DNA, the CDR3 is TGTGCCAGCAGGATGGGACAGGGACCCAATCAGCCCCAGCATTTT. Its protein is CASRMGQGPNQPQHF.

The gene calls are TRBV5-1 and TRBJ2-3; the match to TRBD1 covers 7 bases. Germline V gene data show CDR1 as SGHRS and CDR2 as YFSETQ. V trimming: 2 bases; J trimming: 0 bases; junction bases outside the gene matches: 12. The CDR3 spans 18 residues. The CDR3 region has the DNA TGCGCCAGCAGCTTACCTAACCGGGACAGCATGAGCACAGATACGCAGTATTTT. This encodes CASSLPNRDSMSTDTQYF.

The rearrangement joins TRBV5-1 to TRBJ1-4; 9 positions match TRBD1. J was trimmed by 3 bases and V by 5 bases; bases with no gene match: 5. The CDR3 consists of 15 residues. From germline, CDR1 is SGHRS and CDR2 YFSETQ. CDR3 region: CASRTTGGPNEKLFF. In DNA form, the CDR3 reads TGCGCCAGCAGGACGACAGGGGGACCTAATGAAAAACTGTTTTTT.

The sample holds one count of this clone. The rearrangement links TRBV6-5 to TRBJ1-2; no firm D call. Germline V gene lookup returns CDR1 MNHEY and CDR2 SVGAGI. V was clipped by 4 bases and J by 4 bases, with 13 bases between them. The CDR3 has 14 amino acids. CDR3 sequence reads: CASSSTLSVYGYTF. CDR3 in DNA: TGTGCCAGCAGTTCTACTCTCAGCGTCTATGGCTACACCTTC.

The genes are TRBV4-1 and TRBJ2-5; D is possibly TRBD1 (6 bases). Trimming shortened V by 2 bases and J by 7 bases, and 20 bases separated the two germline ends. Germline CDR1 reads MGHRA; CDR2 reads YSYEKL. This CDR3 region has 16 residues. The CDR3 here is CASSQTQGRTNRTQYF. The CDR3 nucleotides read TGCGCCAGCAGCCAAACACAGGGACGGACCAATAGGACCCAGTACTTC.

This clone was counted between two and nine times. V usage is TRBV4-3 and J usage is TRBJ2-7; 10 bases line up with TRBD1. Germline-derived CDR1 and CDR2 are LGHNA and YSLEER. This CDR3 has 15 amino acids. The V segment lost 2 bases and the J segment 3 bases; nucleotides outside the gene matches: 4. The CDR3 protein is CASSQPGQGYYEQYF. In DNA form, the CDR3 reads TGCGCCAGCAGCCAACCGGGACAGGGGTACTACGAGCAGTACTTC.

The V gene is TRBV11-3, the J gene TRBJ1-1; D is ambiguous. With 3 bases removed from V and 5 bases from J, the gap between germline ends came to 10 bases. This CDR3 spans 13 amino acids. Germline CDR1 SGHNT, CDR2 YENEEA. The CDR3 coding sequence is TGTGCCAGCAGCTTTGAGGAGGCGACTGAAGCTTTCTTT. Amino acids: CASSFEEATEAFF.